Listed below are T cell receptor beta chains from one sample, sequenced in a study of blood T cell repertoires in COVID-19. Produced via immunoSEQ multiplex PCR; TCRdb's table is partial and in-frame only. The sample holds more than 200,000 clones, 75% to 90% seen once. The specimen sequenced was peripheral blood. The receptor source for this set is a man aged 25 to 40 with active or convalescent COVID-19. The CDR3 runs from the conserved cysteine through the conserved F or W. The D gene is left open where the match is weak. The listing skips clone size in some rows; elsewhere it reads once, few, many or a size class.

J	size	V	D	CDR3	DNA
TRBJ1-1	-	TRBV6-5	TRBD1	CASSRTGYTEAFF	TGTGCCAGCAGTAGGACAGGCTACACTGAAGCTTTCTTT
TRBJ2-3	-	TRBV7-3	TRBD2	CASSFRGGTSTDTQYF	TGTGCCAGCAGCTTCCGCGGGGGGACTAGCACAGATACGCAGTATTTT
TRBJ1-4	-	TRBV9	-	CASSREATNEKLFF	TGTGCCAGCAGCAGGGAGGCAACTAATGAAAAACTGTTTTTT
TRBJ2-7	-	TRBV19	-	CASSSFTEDGAYEQYF	TGTGCCAGTAGTTCCTTCACGGAGGACGGGGCCTACGAGCAGTACTTC
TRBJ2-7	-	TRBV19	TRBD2	CASRLADSYEQYF	TGTGCCAGTAGACTAGCGGACTCCTACGAGCAGTACTTC
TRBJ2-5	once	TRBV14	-	CASSLSGDYQETQYF	TGTGCCAGCAGCCTAAGTGGGGACTACCAAGAGACCCAGTACTTC
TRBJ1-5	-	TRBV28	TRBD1	CASSWTGYGGQPQHF	TGTGCCAGCAGTTGGACAGGGTATGGTGGTCAGCCCCAGCATTTT
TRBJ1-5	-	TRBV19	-	CASTPEAQVIFQPQHF	TGTGCCAGTACCCCTGAGGCACAGGTAATATTTCAGCCCCAGCATTTT
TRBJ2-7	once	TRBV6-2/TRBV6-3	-	CASSYPAYEQYF	TGTGCCAGCAGTTACCCTGCCTACGAGCAGTACTTC
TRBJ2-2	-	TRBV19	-	CASSPNGNTGELFF	TGTGCCAGTAGTCCCAACGGGAACACCGGGGAGCTGTTTTTT
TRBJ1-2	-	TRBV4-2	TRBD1	CASSQDLDRGYGYTF	TGTGCCAGCAGCCAAGATCTCGACAGGGGATATGGCTACACCTTC
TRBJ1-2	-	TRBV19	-	CASSPSGDRNYGYTF	TGTGCCAGTAGTCCCTCCGGCGACAGAAACTATGGCTACACCTTC
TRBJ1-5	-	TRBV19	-	CASSMEHNSNQPQHF	TGTGCCAGTAGTATGGAGCATAATAGCAATCAGCCCCAGCATTTT
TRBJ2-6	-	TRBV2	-	CASSTSSGANVLTF	TGTGCCAGCAGCACTTCCTCTGGGGCCAACGTCCTGACTTTC
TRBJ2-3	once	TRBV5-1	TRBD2	CASSFGTSGSTDTQYF	TGCGCCAGCAGCTTCGGGACTAGCGGGTCGACAGATACGCAGTATTTT
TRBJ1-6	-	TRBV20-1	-	CSASDSPLHF	TGCAGTGCTTCGGATTCACCCCTCCACTTT
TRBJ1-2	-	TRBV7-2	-	CASSSDRSLGGGYTF	TGTGCCAGCAGCTCAGACAGATCCCTAGGCGGTGGCTACACCTTC
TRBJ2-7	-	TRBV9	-	CASSTTVSSYEQYF	TGTGCCAGCAGTACGACAGTGAGCTCCTACGAGCAGTACTTC
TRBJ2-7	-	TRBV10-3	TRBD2	CAISGLAGYEQYF	TGTGCCATCAGTGGACTAGCGGGCTACGAGCAGTACTTC
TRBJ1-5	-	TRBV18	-	CASSPSTGNNQPQHF	TGTGCCAGCTCACCGTCGACAGGCAACAATCAGCCCCAGCATTTT
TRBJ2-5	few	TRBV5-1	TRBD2	CASSGGLAYETQYF	TGCGCCAGCAGCGGGGGACTAGCATATGAAACCCAGTACTTC
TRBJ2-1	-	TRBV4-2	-	CASSQAAVSLNEQFF	TGTGCCAGCAGCCAAGCCGCGGTTAGTCTCAATGAGCAGTTCTTC
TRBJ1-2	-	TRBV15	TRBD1	CATSRPTGAPLDYGYTF	TGTGCCACCAGCAGACCAACAGGGGCCCCTTTGGACTATGGCTACACCTTC
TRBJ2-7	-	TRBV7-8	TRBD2	CASSPSGLARYEQYF	TGTGCCAGCAGCCCCTCGGGACTAGCCCGCTACGAGCAGTACTTC
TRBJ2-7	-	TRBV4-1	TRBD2	CASSQGSPGLAQEQYF	TGCGCCAGCAGCCAAGGATCTCCGGGACTAGCTCAGGAGCAGTACTTC
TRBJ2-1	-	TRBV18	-	CASSPDNRDGEQFF	TGTGCCAGCTCACCAGATAACAGGGATGGTGAGCAGTTCTTC
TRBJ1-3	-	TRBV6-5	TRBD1	CASSPDRGAGNTIYF	TGTGCCAGCAGTCCCGACAGGGGCGCTGGAAACACCATATATTTT
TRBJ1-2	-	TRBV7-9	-	CASSSGQGGYGYTF	TGTGCCAGCAGCAGTGGCCAGGGCGGCTATGGCTACACCTTC
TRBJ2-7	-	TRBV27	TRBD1	CASSFHRGSYEQYF	TGTGCCAGCAGTTTTCACAGGGGCTCCTACGAGCAGTACTTC
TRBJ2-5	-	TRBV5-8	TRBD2	CASSGTGTRGSETQYF	TGTGCCAGCAGCGGAACCGGGACTAGGGGCTCAGAGACCCAGTACTTC
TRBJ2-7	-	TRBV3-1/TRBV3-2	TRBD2	CASSQDGSGGLAYEQYF	TGTGCCAGCAGCCAAGATGGATCCGGGGGGTTGGCCTACGAGCAGTACTTC
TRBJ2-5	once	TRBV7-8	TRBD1	CASSGAGTGVRETQYF	TGTGCCAGCAGCGGGGCCGGGACAGGGGTCCGAGAGACCCAGTACTTC
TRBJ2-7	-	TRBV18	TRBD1	CASSPGGQAYEQYF	TGTGCCAGCTCACCAGGGGGACAGGCCTACGAGCAGTACTTC
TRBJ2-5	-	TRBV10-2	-	CASREGGLQETQYF	TGCGCCAGCAGGGAGGGGGGGTTACAAGAGACCCAGTACTTC
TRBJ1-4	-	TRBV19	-	CASSIMAGLNEKLFF	TGTGCCAGTAGTATCATGGCAGGGCTTAATGAAAAACTGTTTTTT
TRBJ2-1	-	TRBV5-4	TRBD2	CASSLGPLAGGNNEQFF	TGTGCCAGCAGCCTGGGCCCACTAGCGGGGGGTAACAATGAGCAGTTCTTC
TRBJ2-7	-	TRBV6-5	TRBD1	CASSYNNRGLGEQYF	TGTGCCAGCAGTTATAATAACAGGGGGCTAGGGGAGCAGTACTTC
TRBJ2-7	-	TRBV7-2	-	CASSSDSHEQYF	TGTGCCAGCAGCTCGGACAGCCACGAGCAGTACTTC
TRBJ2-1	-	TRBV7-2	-	CASSLAWGGVNEQFF	TGTGCCAGCAGCTTAGCGTGGGGCGGGGTCAATGAGCAGTTCTTC
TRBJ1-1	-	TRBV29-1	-	CSVSQKGVNTEAFF	TGCAGCGTTTCTCAAAAGGGGGTAAACACTGAAGCTTTCTTT
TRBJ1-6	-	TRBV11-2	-	CASRSQTTAGNSPLHF	TGTGCCAGCAGAAGTCAGACTACCGCCGGGAATTCACCCCTCCACTTT
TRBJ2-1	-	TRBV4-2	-	CATVTTHGEQFF	TGTGCCACCGTGACAACACACGGTGAGCAGTTCTTC
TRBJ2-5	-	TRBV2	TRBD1	CASSERTGRIQETQYF	TGTGCCAGCAGTGAGAGGACAGGGCGGATCCAAGAGACCCAGTACTTC
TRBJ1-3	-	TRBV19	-	CASGIRDSGNTIYF	TGTGCCAGTGGAATCCGGGACTCTGGAAACACCATATATTTT
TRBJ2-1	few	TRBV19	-	CASSIGQGLRLNEQFF	TGTGCCAGTAGTATAGGGCAGGGGTTGCGTCTCAATGAGCAGTTCTTC
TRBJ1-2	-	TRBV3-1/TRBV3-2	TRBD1	CASSGGQGFYGYTF	TGTGCCAGCAGCGGGGGACAGGGGTTCTATGGCTACACCTTC
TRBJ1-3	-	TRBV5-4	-	CASSQGSPSGNTIYF	TGTGCCAGCTCCCAGGGGTCGCCCTCTGGAAACACCATATATTTT
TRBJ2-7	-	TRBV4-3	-	CASSQGIGAYEQYF	TGCGCCAGCAGCCAAGGTATTGGAGCCTACGAGCAGTACTTC
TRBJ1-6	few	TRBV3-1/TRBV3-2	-	CASTMGGRNSPLHF	TGTGCCAGCACCATGGGGGGGAGGAATTCACCCCTCCACTTT
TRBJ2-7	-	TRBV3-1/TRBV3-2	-	CASSQGQGYEQYF	TGTGCCAGCAGCCAAGGCCAGGGCTACGAGCAGTACTTC
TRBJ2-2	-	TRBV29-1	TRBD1	CSVRPAGGDGELFF	TGCAGCGTTCGCCCAGCAGGGGGCGACGGGGAGCTGTTTTTT
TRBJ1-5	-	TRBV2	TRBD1	CASGRGQYSNQPQHF	TGTGCCAGCGGCAGGGGGCAATATAGCAATCAGCCCCAGCATTTT